The 6 T cell receptor beta chains listed next were all sequenced from one sample in a study of cytomegalovirus exposure and HLA in healthy donors. The PCR had 60 Vbeta and 13 Jbeta primers. The data were produced by immunoSEQ multiplex PCR, yet TCRdb's version contains in-frame clones alone and is incomplete. The sample has some 150,000 clones, 60% to 80% seen once. The specimen was PBMCs. The receptors originated from a man in his fifties or sixties in good health and CMV-seronegative.

This clone appeared a few times. V usage is TRBV9 and J usage is TRBJ2-1; TRBD2 agrees at 9 bases. Germline CDR1 is SGDLS and CDR2 is YYNGEE. V was clipped by 0 bases and J by 2 bases; unmatched bases: 3. This CDR3 contains 16 residues. This CDR3 is CASSVEAGGPYNEQFF. CDR3 DNA sequence: TGTGCCAGCAGCGTAGAGGCGGGGGGGCCCTACAATGAGCAGTTCTTC.

This clone was counted a few times. A junction boundary mismatches the germline segment, possibly from a read error. This sequence joins TRBV7-9 and TRBJ1-1; D is uncertain. Looked up from germline, CDR1 is SEHNR and CDR2 is FQNEAQ (reference sequence). There are 12 residues in the CDR3. CDR3 in amino acids: CSSSLGGYGAFF. CDR3 in DNA: TGTTCCAGCAGCTTAGGAGGATACGGAGCTTTCTTT.

This rearrangement joins TRBV7-8 to TRBJ2-5, with D maybe TRBD1 (6 bases). This CDR3 is built from 14 residues. Trimming removed 7 bases from V and 3 bases from J, with 15 bases in between. The germline CDR1 and CDR2 sequences are SGHVS and FQNEAQ. The CDR3 region is CASTWYRAKETQYF. The CDR3 DNA follows: TGTGCCAGCACCTGGTACAGGGCGAAAGAGACCCAGTACTTC.

The chain recombines TRBV4-2 with TRBJ2-3; D possibly corresponds to TRBD1 (5 bases). This CDR3 is built from 17 residues. Germline CDR1 is LGHNA and CDR2 is YNFKEQ. V gave up 2 bases and J gave up 2 bases, with 17 bases separating them. The CDR3 nucleotides read TGTGCCAGCAGCCAATTGGTGACAGATAGATACACAGATACGCAGTATTTT. Its protein product is CASSQLVTDRYTDTQYF.

This chain joins TRBV7-8 and TRBJ2-2; D call uncertain. Trimming took off 3 bases at V and 5 bases at J, with 7 bases between the two ends. CDR1 and CDR2 from the germline V gene are SGHVS and FQNEAQ. The CDR3 spans 13 residues. Written as DNA, the CDR3 is TGTGCCAGCAGCTTGAGTCAAACCGGGGAGCTGTTTTTT. Protein product: CASSLSQTGELFF.

Notes on this clone: In the same sample, other DNA sequences code for this CDR3. V is TRBV6-5 and J is TRBJ2-7; 11 positions agree with TRBD2. The germline V gene encodes CDR1 MNHEY and CDR2 SVGAGI. J was trimmed by 2 bases and V by 0 bases; bases with no gene match: 0. This CDR3 is 15 amino acids long. CDR3 DNA sequence: TGTGCCAGCAGTTACTCGACTAGCGGGGCCTACGAGCAGTACTTC. It encodes CASSYSTSGAYEQYF.